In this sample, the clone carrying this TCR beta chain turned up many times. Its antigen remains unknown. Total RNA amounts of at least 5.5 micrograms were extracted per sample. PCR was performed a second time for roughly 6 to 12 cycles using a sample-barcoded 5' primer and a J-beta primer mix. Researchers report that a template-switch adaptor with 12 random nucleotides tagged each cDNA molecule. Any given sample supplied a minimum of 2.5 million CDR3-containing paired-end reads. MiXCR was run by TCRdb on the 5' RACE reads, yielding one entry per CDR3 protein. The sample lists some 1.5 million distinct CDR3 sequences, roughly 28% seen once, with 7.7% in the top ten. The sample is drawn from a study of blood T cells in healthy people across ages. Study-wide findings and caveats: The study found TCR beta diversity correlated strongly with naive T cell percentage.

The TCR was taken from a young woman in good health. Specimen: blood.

CDR3 region: CASSLGQGLEDTQYF. CDR3 nucleotides: TGTGCCAGCAGCTTAGGCCAGGGGTTAGAAGATACGCAGTATTTT. This sequence joins TRBV7-3 and TRBJ2-3; maybe TRBD1 (6 bases). The CDR3 is made up of 15 amino acids. The V gene's germline CDR1 is SGHTA and CDR2 FQGTGA. V was pared by 2 bases and J by 5 bases, with 14 bases between. The variable domain in full, with the rest retrieved from reference TRBV7-3 and TRBJ2-3, is GAGVSQTPSNKVTEKGKYVELRCDPISGHTALYWYRQSLGQGPEFLIYFQGTGAADDSGLPNDRFFAVRPEGSVSTLKIQRTERGDSAVYLCASSLGQGLEDTQYFGPGTRLTVL.